The 12 T cell receptor beta chains below come from one sample, sequenced in a study of OX40 agonist ivuxolimab in advanced cancers. Repertoires were generated with immunoSEQ multiplex PCR, while TCRdb's copy carries only in-frame clones and drops some. The top ten hold 7.5% to 10% of the sample, which has fewer than 40,000 clones, about four fifths seen once. The sample in question was CD4+ or CD8+ T cells sorted from blood, obtained in a trial of the OX40 agonist ivuxolimab. These TCRs come from an adult with an advanced solid tumor such as melanoma, head and neck, liver or kidney cancer.

J is TRBJ1-1 and V is TRBV19, with D tentatively TRBD1 (5 bases). The CDR3 spans 14 residues. The germline gives CDR1 LNHDA, CDR2 SQIVND (reference sequence). Trimming cost V 3 bases and J 4 bases, with 12 bases left between them. CDR3 protein: CASSIGGVGTEAFF. The CDR3, as DNA: TGTGCCAGTAGTATTGGAGGGGTGGGCACTGAAGCTTTCTTT. The entire variable domain, with the rest obtained from reference TRBV19 and TRBJ1-1, is as follows: DGGITQSPKYLFRKEGQNVTLSCEQNLNHDAMYWYRQDPGQGLRLIYYSQIVNDFQKGDIAEGYSVSREKKESFPLTVTSAQKNPTAFYLCASSIGGVGTEAFFGQGTRLTVV.

Regarding this clone: The sample contains more than one DNA sequence encoding this CDR3. This chain links TRBV4-1 with TRBJ2-3, with D perhaps matching TRBD2 (6 bases). Germline V lookup: CDR1 MGHRA, CDR2 YSYEKL. V gave up 3 bases and J gave up 0 bases, with 10 bases separating them. The CDR3 has 15 amino acids. The DNA for the CDR3 is TGCGCCAGCAGCCAGTTCAGCGGGAGCACAGATACGCAGTATTTT. This translates into CASSQFSGSTDTQYF.

This clone was detected a few times. CDR3 protein: CASSPSGGASTGELFF. For the CDR3, the DNA is TGTGCCAGCAGCCCCAGCGGGGGGGCCTCCACCGGGGAGCTGTTTTTT. The chain recombines TRBV7-3 with TRBJ2-2; 10 nucleotides agree with TRBD2. V was clipped by 5 bases and J by 4 bases; unmatched bases: 7. The CDR3 is 16 residues long. Germline assignment: CDR1 SGHTA and CDR2 FQGTGA.

This clone occurred once. This chain connects TRBV7-2 to TRBJ1-6; 10 bases match TRBD1. Germline trimming cut 2 bases from V and 12 bases from J; bases unmatched to any gene: 7. The germline CDR1 and CDR2 sequences are SGHTA and FQGNSA. CDR3 length: 15 amino acids. The CDR3 reads CASSLTTGGREPLHF. In DNA form, the CDR3 reads TGTGCCAGCAGCTTAACGACAGGGGGCAGGGAACCCCTCCACTTT.

Sample share makes this clone medium-sized. The rearrangement links TRBV5-4 to TRBJ2-7; 8 bases map to TRBD2. The germline V gene has CDR1 SGHNT and CDR2 YYREEE (reference sequence). The trim removed 5 bases at V and 6 bases at J, leaving 10 bases unmatched. The CDR3 runs 14 residues. CDR3 DNA: TGTGCCAGCAGGCGCGCCGGGACTAGTGTCGAGCAGTACTTC. It yields the protein CASRRAGTSVEQYF.

The chain couples TRBV7-8 to TRBJ2-1, with a weak D call TRBD2 (5 bases). The germline CDR1 and CDR2 sequences are SGHVS and FQNEAQ. The V end was cut by 1 base, the J end by 1 base, with 8 bases between. The length of the CDR3 is 15 residues. This CDR3 is CASSLDGESYNEQFF. The DNA of the CDR3 is TGTGCCAGCAGCTTAGACGGGGAGTCCTACAATGAGCAGTTCTTC.

The chain couples TRBV6-5 to TRBJ2-1; 9 bases map to TRBD1. In germline, CDR1 is MNHEY, CDR2 SVGAGI. The ends lost 4 bases at V and 6 bases at J; junction bases unmatched: 4. The CDR3 loop spans 14 amino acids. CDR3 sequence: CASSSGQGFNEQFF. CDR3 in DNA: TGTGCCAGCAGTTCGGGACAGGGATTCAATGAGCAGTTCTTC.

The chain has TRBV30 and TRBJ2-5, with TRBD1 identical over 8 bases. The tail of the sequence fits TRBJ2-7 better, so the J call may be wrong. CDR1 is GTSNPN, CDR2 SVGIG, per germline (reference sequence). This CDR3 has 13 residues. The CDR3 reads CAGFRQGAHEQYF. DNA of the CDR3: TGTGCCGGTTTTCGGCAGGGGGCCCACGAGCAGTACTTC.

The CDR3 region is CASSLGLDYEQYF. The CDR3 nucleotides are TGTGCCAGCAGTCTCGGACTAGACTACGAGCAGTACTTC. The V and J genes are TRBV2 and TRBJ2-7, with 7 positions matching TRBD2. From germline, CDR1 is SNHLY and CDR2 FYNNEI. J was trimmed by 3 bases and V by 5 bases; bases with no gene match: 4. The CDR3 has 13 amino acids.

V and J are TRBV2 and TRBJ2-7; D gene unclear. Trimming took off 6 bases at V and 3 bases at J, with 9 bases between the two ends. The CDR3 loop spans 12 amino acids. CDR1 and CDR2 (germline): SNHLY, FYNNEI. The CDR3 protein is CASSSLSYEQYF. The DNA of the CDR3 is TGTGCCAGCAGCTCCCTCAGCTACGAGCAGTACTTC.

J is TRBJ2-5 and V is TRBV11-2, with TRBD1 matching over 7 bases. From germline, CDR1 is SGHAT and CDR2 FQNNGV. V lost 4 bases and J lost 5; bases outside the gene matches: 4. This CDR3 has 13 residues. In DNA, the CDR3 is TGTGCCAGCAGCTCCGACAGGGAGGAGACCCAGTACTTC. It translates to CASSSDREETQYF.

For this clone: A read error may account for a junction end that differs from germline. The rearrangement joins TRBV20-1 to TRBJ2-4; D uncertain. This CDR3 comprises 11 residues. Looked up from germline, CDR1 is DFQATT and CDR2 is SNEGSKA (reference sequence). The CDR3 sequence: CSARDLNIQYF. As DNA, the CDR3 is TGCAGTGCTCGAGATTTGAACATTCAGTACTTC.